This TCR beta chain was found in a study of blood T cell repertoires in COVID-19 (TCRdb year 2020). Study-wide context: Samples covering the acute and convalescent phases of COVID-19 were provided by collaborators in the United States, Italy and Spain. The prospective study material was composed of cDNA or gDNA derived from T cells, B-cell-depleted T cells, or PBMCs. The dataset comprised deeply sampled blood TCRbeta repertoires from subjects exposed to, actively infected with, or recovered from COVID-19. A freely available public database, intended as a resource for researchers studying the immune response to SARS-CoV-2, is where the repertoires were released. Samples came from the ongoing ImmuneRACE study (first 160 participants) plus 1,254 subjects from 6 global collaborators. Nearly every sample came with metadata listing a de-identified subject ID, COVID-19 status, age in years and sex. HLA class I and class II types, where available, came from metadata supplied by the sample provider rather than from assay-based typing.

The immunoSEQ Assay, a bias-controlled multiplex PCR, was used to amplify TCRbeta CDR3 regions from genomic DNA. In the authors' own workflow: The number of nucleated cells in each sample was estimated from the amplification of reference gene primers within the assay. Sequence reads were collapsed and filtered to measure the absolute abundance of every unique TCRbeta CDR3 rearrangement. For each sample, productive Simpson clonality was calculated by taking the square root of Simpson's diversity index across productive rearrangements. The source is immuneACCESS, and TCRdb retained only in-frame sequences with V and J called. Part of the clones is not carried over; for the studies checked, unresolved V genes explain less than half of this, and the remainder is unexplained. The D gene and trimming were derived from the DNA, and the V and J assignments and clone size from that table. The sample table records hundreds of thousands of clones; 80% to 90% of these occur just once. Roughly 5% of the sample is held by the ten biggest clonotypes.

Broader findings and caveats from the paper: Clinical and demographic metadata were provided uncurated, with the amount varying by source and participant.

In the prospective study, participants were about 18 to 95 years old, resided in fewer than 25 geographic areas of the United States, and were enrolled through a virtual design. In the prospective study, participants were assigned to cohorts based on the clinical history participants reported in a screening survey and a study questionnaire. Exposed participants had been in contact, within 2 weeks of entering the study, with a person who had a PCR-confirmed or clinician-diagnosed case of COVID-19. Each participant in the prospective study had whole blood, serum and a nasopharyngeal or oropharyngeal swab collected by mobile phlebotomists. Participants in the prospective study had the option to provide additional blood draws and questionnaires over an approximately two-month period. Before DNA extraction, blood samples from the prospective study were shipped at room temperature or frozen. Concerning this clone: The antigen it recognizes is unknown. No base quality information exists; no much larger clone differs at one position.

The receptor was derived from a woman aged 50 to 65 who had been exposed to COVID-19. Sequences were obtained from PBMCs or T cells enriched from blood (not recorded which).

The CDR3 reads CATEDRSNTEAFF. The nucleotide sequence reads TGTGCCACCGAGGACAGGTCGAACACTGAAGCTTTCTTT. This receptor chain uses TRBV7-9 and TRBJ1-1, and 7 junction bases match TRBD1. From the germline V gene (reference sequence), CDR1 is SEHNR and CDR2 is FQNEAQ. The CDR3 measures 13 amino acids from cysteine to phenylalanine. Here the CDR3 DNA is all that survives: 39 bases in frame from base 1. After removal of 10 bases from V and 1 base from J, the junction retains 6 bases not matched to a gene.